Below are 31 T cell receptor beta chains sequenced from a single sample in a study of T cell repertoires in MIS-A myocarditis (dated 2022 in TCRdb). Receptor libraries were prepared by the immunoSEQ multiplex PCR assay. As stored in TCRdb, this immuneACCESS dataset retains in-frame rearrangements with V and J assigned. A fraction of the clones does not appear; measured against another copy, unresolved V genes explain less than half of the discrepancy, and the remainder lacks a known reason. Counted in this sample were 11,000 or so clones; approximately 80% of them appeared once. Jointly, the top ten make up 29% of the sample. Sample: right ventricle heart tissue obtained at autopsy. The sample's cell subset or site label, in plain terms: cardiac tissue sample (left or right ventricle, interventricular septum, or pericardium). These receptors all stem from a man younger than 35 with fulminant myocarditis from multisystem inflammatory syndrome in adults (MIS-A) after COVID-19.

The rearrangement uses TRBV27 and TRBJ1-5, with TRBD1 identical over 12 bases. The CDR3 length is 16 residues. With 3 bases clipped from V and 7 bases from J, the junction kept 7 bases outside the gene matches. Germline CDR1 and CDR2: MNHEY and SMNVEV (reference sequence). The CDR3 region has the DNA TGTGCCAGCAGTTTTCTCGGGACAGGGGGCGACCAGCCCCAGCATTTT. This codes for CASSFLGTGGDQPQHF.

V gene TRBV7-8 combines with J gene TRBJ1-4, with TRBD1 as a possible D gene (5 bases). The CDR3 covers 16 residues. The ends were cut back, 11 bases at V and 8 bases at J, with 27 bases in the middle. Germline V gives CDR1 SGHVS, CDR2 FQNEAQ. CDR3 sequence (DNA): TGTGCCTCTAGTAACTATGCGGGGGTTGCGATCGAAAAACTGTTTTTT. Its translation is CASSNYAGVAIEKLFF. Variable domain in full (rest from reference TRBV7-8 and TRBJ1-4): GAGVSQSPRYKVAKRGQDVALRCDPISGHVSLFWYQQALGQGPEFLTYFQNEAQLDKSGLPSDRFFAERPEGSVSTLKIQRTQQEDSAVYLCASSNYAGVAIEKLFFGSGTQLSVL.

Here the CDR3 DNA reads TGTGCCAGCAGCTTAGCCGGGACAGGGGTCGAAAAACTGTTTTTT. This codes for CASSLAGTGVEKLFF. The V and J genes are TRBV7-9 and TRBJ1-4, with TRBD1 identical over 10 bases. The CDR3 sequence is 15 residues long. The ends lost 0 bases at V and 8 bases at J; junction bases unmatched: 3. Germline CDR1 SEHNR, CDR2 FQNEAQ (reference sequence).

The rearrangement uses TRBV10-2 and TRBJ1-1; TRBD1 matches at 10 bases. CDR1 WSHSY and CDR2 SAAADI come from the germline V gene. Trimming took 4 bases from V and 10 from J; bases not matched to a gene: 6. CDR3 length equals 13 residues. In nucleotides, the CDR3 is TGCGCCAGCAGTGGACAGGGGGCTTACGGAGCTTTCTTT. This sequence encodes CASSGQGAYGAFF.

The chain couples TRBV19 to TRBJ2-3; unclear D gene. The CDR3 is made up of 15 amino acids. Germline V gives CDR1 LNHDA, CDR2 SQIVND (reference sequence). Trimming took 3 bases from V and 0 from J, leaving 10 bases between them. This CDR3 is CASSIRADSTDTQYF. DNA for the CDR3: TGTGCCAGTAGTATTCGGGCCGACAGCACAGATACGCAGTATTTT.

The chain uses TRBV7-8 and TRBJ2-7; either TRBD1 or TRBD2 may fit D (5 bases each). The V gene's germline CDR1 is SGHVS and CDR2 FQNEAQ. The V end lost 5 bases, the J end lost 5 bases, and 19 bases lay between the germline ends. The CDR3 covers 15 residues. CDR3 in DNA: TGTGCCAGCAGCCCCCGGCTGGGACGGTGGGACGAGCAGTACTTC. It yields the protein CASSPRLGRWDEQYF.

V usage is TRBV12-3 or TRBV12-4 and J usage is TRBJ2-1; TRBD2 matches 8 bases. This CDR3 has 11 residues. The V gene end was trimmed by 11 bases and the J gene end by 10 bases; junction bases not matched to a gene: 7. The CDR3, as DNA: TGTGCCGGAAGCGGGACTAGGGAGCAGTTCTTC. This sequence encodes CAGSGTREQFF.

The rearrangement joins TRBV3-1 (or the pseudogene TRBV3-2) to TRBJ1-2; possible D gene TRBD1, 5 bases. CDR1 and CDR2 (germline): LGHDT, YNNKEL (reference sequence). This CDR3 region has 12 residues. The ends were cut back, 7 bases at V and 8 bases at J, with 14 bases in the middle. CDR3 DNA sequence: TGTGCCAGCAAAGCAGGGTCCGGGGGCTACACCTTC. Translation: CASKAGSGGYTF.

The rearrangement links TRBV5-1 to TRBJ2-1; 11 bases are shared with TRBD2. CDR3 length equals 17 residues. Germline CDR1 is SGHRS and CDR2 is YFSETQ. Trimming removed 0 bases from V and 9 bases from J; junction bases left unmatched: 11. The CDR3 DNA reads as TGCGCCAGCAGCTTGGTTCTAGCGGGAGGACCCCTAAGTGAGCAGTTCTTC. Its translation: CASSLVLAGGPLSEQFF.

The CDR3 sequence: CASALRRDETQYF. The CDR3 DNA reads TGTGCCAGCGCCCTCCGCCGGGACGAGACCCAGTACTTC. The chain has TRBV3-1 (or the pseudogene TRBV3-2) and TRBJ2-5, with D perhaps TRBD1 or TRBD2 (5 bases each). The CDR3 runs to 13 residues. Germline CDR1 reads LGHDT; CDR2 reads YNNKEL (reference sequence). V was pared by 8 bases and J by 5 bases, with 15 bases between.

V usage is TRBV15 and J usage is TRBJ1-1, with D hard to call. The ends were cut back, 0 bases at V and 1 base at J, with 12 bases in the middle. The CDR3 spans 16 residues. The germline V gene encodes CDR1 LNHNV and CDR2 YYDKDF (reference sequence). The CDR3: CATSRDRAEANTEAFF. In DNA form, the CDR3 reads TGTGCCACCAGCAGAGATCGAGCGGAGGCGAACACTGAAGCTTTCTTT.

There are a few counts of this clone. CDR3 nucleotide sequence: TGTGCCAGCAGCCCGGGTGTCCCCCTCCACTTT. This encodes CASSPGVPLHF. The chain has TRBV6-6 and TRBJ1-6; no reliable D call. From germline, CDR1 is MNHNY and CDR2 SVGAGI (reference sequence). V lost 6 bases to trimming and J lost 13 bases, with 10 bases between them. The CDR3 loop spans 11 amino acids.

The chain employs TRBV11-2 and TRBJ2-7; D perhaps matches TRBD1 (5 bases). Trimming shortened V by 1 base and J by 6 bases, and 13 bases separated the two germline ends. Looked up from germline, CDR1 is SGHAT and CDR2 is FQNNGV. The CDR3 runs 14 residues. CDR3 sequence (DNA): TGTGCCAGCAGCTTAGGCCACTTCAGGGTCGAGCAGTACTTC. This sequence encodes CASSLGHFRVEQYF.

The chain links TRBV3-1 (or the pseudogene TRBV3-2) to TRBJ1-1, with D possibly being TRBD1 (5 bases). The CDR3 loop spans 14 amino acids. Germline values: CDR1 LGHDT, CDR2 YNNKEL (reference sequence). Trimming pared 4 bases from V and 5 bases from J, leaving 14 bases between. As DNA, the CDR3 is TGTGCCAGCAGCCTAGGTAAGGGGTTGACTGAAGCTTTCTTT. Translating it yields CASSLGKGLTEAFF.

The chain employs TRBV27 and TRBJ1-1; D remains ambiguous. V gave up 5 bases and J gave up 1 base, with 8 bases separating them. Germline-derived CDR1 and CDR2 are MNHEY and SMNVEV (reference sequence). There are 13 residues in the CDR3. Written as DNA, the CDR3 is TGTGCCAGCAGTGCTGCGGGGAACACTGAAGCTTTCTTT. Its translation: CASSAAGNTEAFF.

The chain links TRBV9 to TRBJ1-1; the D gene is possibly TRBD1 (5 bases). Trimming shortened V by 3 bases and J by 4 bases, and 10 bases separated the two germline ends. This CDR3 is 13 amino acids long. The germline gives CDR1 SGDLS, CDR2 YYNGEE. The CDR3 bases are TGTGCCAGCAGCGGGGGACCTTCCACTGAAGCTTTCTTT. Translating it yields CASSGGPSTEAFF. Using reference TRBV9 and TRBJ1-1 for the parts outside the CDR3, the full variable domain is DSGVTQTPKHLITATGQRVTLRCSPRSGDLSVYWYQQSLDQGLQFLIQYYNGEERAKGNILERFSAQQFPDLHSELNLSSLELGDSALYFCASSGGPSTEAFFGQGTRLTVV.

The rearrangement links TRBV7-2 to TRBJ2-5; D is ambiguous. This CDR3 is built from 16 residues. Trimming removed 0 bases from V and 5 bases from J, with 16 bases in between. Germline lookup yields CDR1 SGHTA and CDR2 FQGNSA. CDR3 DNA sequence: TGTGCCAGCAGCTTAGCCACCTCCCTAATGGGGGAGACCCAGTACTTC. It specifies CASSLATSLMGETQYF.

This clone occurred a few times. The genes are TRBV11-2 and TRBJ2-4; D gene ambiguous. This CDR3 has 15 amino acids. The germline CDR1 and CDR2 sequences are SGHAT and FQNNGV. With 0 bases removed from V and 0 bases from J, the gap between germline ends came to 6 bases. CDR3 in DNA: TGTGCCAGCAGCTTAGATCGGTTAGCCAAAAACATTCAGTACTTC. It translates to CASSLDRLAKNIQYF. Filled out from reference TRBV11-2 and TRBJ2-4, the complete variable domain reads EAGVAQSPRYKIIEKRQSVAFWCNPISGHATLYWYQQILGQGPKLLIQFQNNGVVDDSQLPKDRFSAERLKGVDSTLKIQPAKLEDSAVYLCASSLDRLAKNIQYFGAGTRLSVL.

The rearrangement joins TRBV3-1 (or the pseudogene TRBV3-2) to TRBJ2-6; D call uncertain. Germline V CDR1 and CDR2: LGHDT, YNNKEL (reference sequence). This CDR3 has 15 amino acids. The V end lost 0 bases, the J end lost 0 bases, and 3 bases lay between the germline ends. The CDR3 DNA is TGTGCCAGCAGCCAAGAGGTCTCTGGGGCCAACGTCCTGACTTTC. This sequence encodes CASSQEVSGANVLTF.

J is TRBJ2-7 and V is TRBV7-3, with TRBD1 identical over 10 bases. The CDR3 is made up of 14 amino acids. The V segment lost 5 bases and the J segment 6 bases; nucleotides outside the gene matches: 7. Germline V gene sequence: CDR1 SGHTA, CDR2 FQGTGA. The CDR3 here is CASSLSGTGAEQYF. Here the CDR3 DNA reads TGTGCCAGCAGCCTCTCCGGGACAGGGGCCGAGCAGTACTTC.

The chain has TRBV10-3 and TRBJ2-5, with TRBD1 matching over 8 bases. The CDR3 runs 14 residues. Germline-derived CDR1 and CDR2 are ENHRY and SYGVKD. V was clipped by 8 bases and J by 1 base; unmatched bases: 6. CDR3 nucleotide sequence: TGTGCCATCCGCCCGACAGGGGTCCAAGAGACCCAGTACTTC. As protein: CAIRPTGVQETQYF.

This chain joins TRBV15 and TRBJ1-5; D call uncertain. The CDR3 is made up of 16 amino acids. The ends were cut back, 4 bases at V and 2 bases at J, with 15 bases in the middle. Germline CDR1 LNHNV, CDR2 YYDKDF (reference sequence). Here the CDR3 reads CATSKVAGQGNQPQHF. The CDR3 region has the DNA TGTGCCACCAGCAAAGTAGCGGGTCAGGGCAATCAGCCCCAGCATTTT.

This chain uses TRBV24-1 with TRBJ2-3; 9 bases are shared with TRBD2. This CDR3 has 15 amino acids. Germline lookup yields CDR1 KGHDR and CDR2 SFDVKD. V dropped 2 bases and J dropped 5; count of bases not matched to a gene: 4. CDR3 sequence (DNA): TGTGCCACCAGTGATTCGGGACTAGCAAGAGATACGCAGTATTTT. This codes for CATSDSGLARDTQYF.

The chain joins TRBV9 to TRBJ1-1, with unresolved D. Deletions cut 3 bases from V and 1 base from J, with 7 bases between. Per the germline V gene, CDR1 is SGDLS and CDR2 is YYNGEE. This CDR3 comprises 13 residues. CDR3 residues: CASSAAANTEAFF. The CDR3 DNA follows: TGTGCCAGCAGCGCGGCGGCGAACACTGAAGCTTTCTTT.

The V and J genes are TRBV4-1 and TRBJ2-1, with 11 positions matching TRBD2. The length of the CDR3 is 17 residues. Unmatched junction bases numbered 4, after V lost 0 bases and J lost 3 bases. CDR1 and CDR2 (germline): MGHRA, YSYEKL. The CDR3 DNA reads TGCGCCAGCAGCCAAGAGTCGGGGACTAGCGGCTACAATGAGCAGTTCTTC. Translation gives CASSQESGTSGYNEQFF.

The genes are TRBV6-5 and TRBJ1-2, with 7 positions matching TRBD1. V shed 6 bases and J 4 bases; nucleotides not matched to a gene: 8. This CDR3 region has 14 residues. Per germline, CDR1 MNHEY and CDR2 SVGAGI. CDR3 sequence: CASRKQGIGYGYTF. CDR3 coding DNA: TGTGCCAGCAGAAAACAGGGGATTGGCTATGGCTACACCTTC.

This clone appeared once. V and J are TRBV28 and TRBJ2-3; D call uncertain. Trimming left V 4 bases short and J 5 bases short, with 4 bases between. From germline, CDR1 is MDHEN and CDR2 SYDVKM. The CDR3 sequence is 11 residues long. CDR3 sequence (DNA): TGTGCCAGCAGTTATCGAGATACGCAGTATTTT. Its translation: CASSYRDTQYF.

The V gene is TRBV18, the J gene TRBJ1-2; 8 bases line up with TRBD1. V gave up 3 bases and J gave up 8 bases; unmatched junction bases: 14. This CDR3 contains 16 residues. The germline V gene has CDR1 KGHSH and CDR2 LQKENI. Here the CDR3 reads CASSPGKGQVVEGYTF. The CDR3 bases are TGTGCCAGCTCACCCGGAAAGGGACAGGTGGTCGAGGGCTACACCTTC. The full variable domain, with the rest looked up from reference TRBV18 and TRBJ1-2, is NAGVMQNPRHLVRRRGQEARLRCSPMKGHSHVYWYRQLPEEGLKFMVYLQKENIIDESGMPKERFSAEFPKEGPSILRIQQVVRGDSAAYFCASSPGKGQVVEGYTFGSGTRLTVV.

V is TRBV6-6 and J is TRBJ1-5, with D possibly being TRBD1 (5 bases). CDR1 is MNHNY, CDR2 SVGAGI, per germline (reference sequence). This CDR3 spans 15 amino acids. V lost 0 bases, J lost 1 base, and 7 bases lay in between. The CDR3 region is CASSYSAGSNQPQHF. The DNA for the CDR3 is TGTGCCAGCAGTTACTCGGCAGGGAGCAATCAGCCCCAGCATTTT.

J is TRBJ1-2 and V is TRBV4-3; D ambiguous. Trimming took off 0 bases at V and 7 bases at J, with 9 bases between the two ends. Per germline, CDR1 LGHNA and CDR2 YSLEER. The CDR3 runs to 13 residues. CDR3 amino acids: CASSQDRRLGYTF. The CDR3 nucleotides are TGCGCCAGCAGCCAAGATCGCCGTCTTGGCTACACCTTC.

This clone was detected only once. V usage is TRBV3-1 (or the pseudogene TRBV3-2) and J usage is TRBJ2-2; 10 bases map to TRBD1. CDR3 length: 17 amino acids. Germline V gene data show CDR1 as LGHDT and CDR2 as YNNKEL (reference sequence). The junction had 8 bases not matched to a gene; V was cut back by 3 bases and J by 4 bases. The CDR3 loop is CASSQGTGVFGTGELFF. The CDR3, as DNA: TGTGCCAGCAGCCAGGGGACAGGGGTTTTTGGCACCGGGGAGCTGTTTTTT.